This T cell receptor beta chain is drawn from a study of cytomegalovirus exposure and HLA in healthy donors. On the study more broadly: Among the 398 genotyped donors, 70% to 90% were placed in the Caucasian-associated ancestry cluster.

There are 15 residues in the CDR3. The V gene end was trimmed by 6 bases and the J gene end by 2 bases; junction bases not matched to a gene: 7. Germline V gives CDR1 MNHEY, CDR2 SVGAGI. As to this clone: No antigen is known for it.

The PCR used 60 Vbeta and 13 Jbeta primers. The data were produced by immunoSEQ multiplex PCR, yet TCRdb's version contains in-frame clones alone and is incomplete. The sample carries some 190,000 clones, roughly 88% recorded once. General study points: A prior analysis recorded that most TCR beta V segments were productive about 87% or about 30% of the time. Within the data, a cluster of highly shared sequence variants was likely a sequencing artifact.

The sequence was collected from a boy aged 2-15 years in good health and CMV-seronegative. Sample: PBMCs. J is TRBJ2-1 and V is TRBV6-5, with 7 bases fitting TRBD1. The DNA for the CDR3 is TGTGCCAGCAGCCTTGGACAGGTACCCTACAATGAGCAGTTCTTC. It encodes CASSLGQVPYNEQFF.